The TCR beta chain described here comes from a study of blood T cells in healthy people across ages. Study overall: Capturing about one barcoded beta molecule per two T cells was achieved by template switching. Broader study findings: The long-lived group displayed more naive CD4+ cells, plus higher diversity, than the aged donors did.

About this clonotype: Its target is unknown.

A second PCR of roughly 6 to 12 cycles used a sample-barcoded 5' primer and a J-beta primer mix. TCRdb itself ran the 5' RACE reads through MiXCR, one entry per CDR3 protein. The repertoire has 600,000 to 650,000 distinct CDR3 sequences, 45% to 65% of them found once; the top ten carry over 30%. CDR3 length equals 17 residues. Germline V lookup: CDR1 DFQATT, CDR2 SNEGSKA (reference sequence). V trimming: 0 bases; J trimming: 5 bases; junction bases outside the gene matches: 13. Drawn from each donor were ten milliliters of peripheral blood. The sequenced sample consisted of blood. The rearrangement joins TRBV20-1 to TRBJ1-2; TRBD1 agrees at 9 bases. This sequence originates from a man aged 55 to 70 in good health. CDR3 sequence: CSARDHSGQGVFYGYTF. The CDR3, as DNA: TGCAGTGCTAGAGATCACTCGGGACAGGGTGTTTTTTATGGCTACACCTTC.